One and the same sample provided the 5 T cell receptor beta chains below, sequenced in a study of shared clonotypes between healthy human individuals. Clones were sequenced by immunoSEQ multiplex PCR, and TCRdb holds only the in-frame ones, with some missing. The table shows some 680,000 clones, with 73% occurring only once. Sequenced: memory CD4+ T cells sorted from blood. Sample subset: CD45RA-negative fraction. The source is a woman in her twenties or thirties in good health.

The chain couples TRBV27 to TRBJ1-1; D uncertain. CDR1 is MNHEY and CDR2 is SMNVEV in the germline V gene (reference sequence). V dropped 2 bases and J dropped 5 bases, with 21 bases sitting between them. The CDR3 has 17 residues. The CDR3 DNA is TGTGCCAGCAGTTTAGAAGGTAGGAGGCGGCGTAGGACTGAAGCTTTCTTT. Amino acid sequence: CASSLEGRRRRRTEAFF.

The V gene is TRBV29-1, the J gene TRBJ2-5; 11 positions match TRBD2. Germline trimming cut 6 bases from V and 4 bases from J; bases unmatched to any gene: 10. Germline CDR1 SQVTM, CDR2 ANQGSEA. The CDR3 loop spans 15 amino acids. The CDR3 loop is CSVIVAGGPGETQYF. The CDR3 DNA sequence: TGCAGCGTCATAGTAGCGGGAGGGCCCGGAGAGACCCAGTACTTC.

The chain carries TRBV9 and TRBJ2-7; 8 nucleotides match TRBD2. Germline CDR1 and CDR2: SGDLS and YYNGEE. This CDR3 is 14 amino acids long. After removal of 2 bases from V and 5 bases from J, the junction contained 6 bases not matched to a gene. The CDR3 bases are TGTGCCAGCAGCGTCGGGACTAGGAACGACGAGCAGTACTTC. Translating gives CASSVGTRNDEQYF.

V gene TRBV7-9 combines with J gene TRBJ2-1, with D perhaps TRBD2 (5 bases). CDR1 is SEHNR, CDR2 FQNEAQ, per germline (reference sequence). This CDR3 has 13 residues. Trimming removed 5 bases from V and 0 bases from J, with 5 bases in between. The CDR3 region has the DNA TGTGCCAGCAGCGGGAGCTCCTACAATGAGCAGTTCTTC. Protein product: CASSGSSYNEQFF. Filled out from reference TRBV7-9 and TRBJ2-1, the complete variable domain reads DTGVSQNPRHKITKRGQNVTFRCDPISEHNRLYWYRQTLGQGPEFLTYFQNEAQLEKSRLLSDRFSAERPKGSFSTLEIQRTEQGDSAMYLCASSGSSYNEQFFGPGTRLTVL.

This chain links TRBV21-1 with TRBJ2-7; the D call TRBD2 from the table was never checked on the DNA. TRBV21-1 is a pseudogene. This CDR3 spans 15 amino acids. The CDR3 sequence: CASSQERSGSYEQYF. For the CDR3, the DNA is TGTGCCAGCAGCCAAGAGCGGTCCGGCTCCTACGAGCAGTACTTC.